This TCR beta chain was retrieved from a study of shared clonotypes between healthy human individuals (dated by TCRdb to 2020 to 2021). Broadly, across the study: A couple of women and a few men aged 18 to 49 years were included in the cohort. The study deeply sequenced blood TCR repertoires of five healthy adults to estimate repertoire size and the extent of clonotype sharing between individuals. For each donor, three plates each were used for CD4 naive and CD4 memory, two plates were used for CD8 naive, and one plate was used for CD8 memory. Libraries were prepared and TCR repertoires were sequenced by different laboratories using diverse techniques, in order to increase sequencing depth and limit assay-specific biases. Between about 0.85 and 9.5 billion PBMCs per donor were obtained by leukapheresis. Beyond this particular receptor, the publication reports: Incomplete sequencing was indicated by rarefaction of sorted-subset datasets, despite the large sequencing depth. Higher generation probabilities were observed for clonotypes shared by all four sorted-subset donors than for non-shared clonotypes. The genetic and exposure-history diversity represented was limited by the small number of donors. Sharing across four donors was observed for about 4.8% of naive CD4, over 3% of naive CD8, roughly 2.3% of memory CD4, and around 0.42% of memory CD8 clonotypes. Naive subsets generally had larger estimated clonotype richness than memory subsets. Only blood was sampled, and tissue TCR repertoires likely differ from those in blood. Based on pairwise subsampling, the degree of clonotype sharing among donors was expected to be affected by sequencing depth.

About this clone itself: Its specific antigen is unknown. Germline is not matched at one junction end, which may reflect a read error.

As encoded in the germline V gene, CDR1 is MDHEN while CDR2 is SYDVKM. The CDR3 spans 13 residues, from the cysteine through the phenylalanine. Of all the DNA, just the CDR3 is kept, 39 bases in frame from base 1. Using the deep immunoSEQ assay, multiplex PCR amplified TCR CDR3 regions from genomic DNA. Genomic DNA extracted from each cell subset was distributed evenly over all wells of several immunoSEQ 96-well plates, and each plate served as one replicate. For sorted subsets, around 200 ng genomic DNA, equal to approximately 30,000 T cell genomes, was loaded into each replicate PCR. Purified libraries were measured with a Qubit 3.0 fluorometer, size-checked on a Bioanalyzer 2100, and measured again with the KAPA Library Quantification kit. Every immunoSEQ 96-well plate was sequenced on a dedicated single-read 150-cycle Illumina NextSeq 550 flow cell. Regarding the original processing steps: Because the immunoSEQ output held only junctional sequences and lacked quality scores, the filtering could not match the filtering applied to full-length reads. Sequences were annotated with PyIR, a Python wrapper for IgBLAST v1.9, using IMGT germline references to assign V/J genes and CDR3. Reads with weak V/J assignments (E-value above 1e-6), missing CDR3, stop codons, out-of-frame junctions, or ambiguous translated residues were removed. V3J clonotypes were defined as sequences sharing the same inferred V gene, J gene, and CDR3 amino acid sequence. The percentage overlap between two repertoires was calculated by dividing the number of shared unique clonotypes by the size of the smaller repertoire. Richness of each repertoire was evaluated using RTK rarefaction, the Chao1 estimator, and Recon v2.1 estimates of unobserved clonotypes. Generation probabilities for all TCRbeta clonotypes obtained by the gDNA method from several donors were computed using OLGA. Sourced from immuneACCESS, this table was stored by TCRdb with only in-frame sequences that have V and J called. A share of the clones is absent; for the studies checked, an unresolved V gene accounts for under half, and the remainder has no known explanation. V and J calls and clone size are those listed in that table; D and trimming were worked out from the DNA. Within this sample are millions of clones, with 95% of them counted one time only. Of the sample, 0.13% is held by the ten largest clones.

Healthy HIV-negative adults with no recently reported acute infections or vaccinations were included as donors. Every donor was a Caucasian adult residing in Nashville, Tennessee, USA. Magnetic negative selection was used to enrich CD4+ T cells, after which naive cells were positively selected on CD45RA and the negative fraction became the memory subset. Blood was obtained by leukapheresis, after which PBMCs were separated by Ficoll-Histopaque density gradient centrifugation and cryopreserved in liquid nitrogen vapor phase. Purity and quantity of every magnetically sorted T cell population were checked by analytical flow cytometry. Genomic DNA was isolated from every sorted fraction and measured by UV absorbance on a Nanodrop 2000c.

The chain is made from TRBV28 and TRBJ1-6; the D gene remains uncertain. This clonotype originated in a man between 18 and 35 years old in good health. The sequenced sample was naive CD4+ T cells sorted from blood. The cell subset or site label for this specimen denotes: CD45RA+ positively selected. The DNA sequence is given as TGTGCCACCCAACTGACTTATAGTTCACCCCTCCACTTT. The resulting protein is CATQLTYSSPLHF.